The rows below give T cell receptor beta chains drawn from one sample of a study of molecular identifiers for immune sequencing clone quantification. TCRdb fed the PCR reads into MiXCR, producing one record per CDR3 protein. The sample consists of about 640,000 distinct CDR3 sequences, about 20% of them appearing once. Specimen: naive CD8+ T cells from blood, with Jurkat cell RNA spiked in. The receptor source for this set is a human donor in good health. Some libraries in this study had Jurkat cell RNA spiked in. Each CDR3 is given without its conserved first and last residue.

>TRBV3-1
ASSQGNAYEQY
>TRBV5-4
ASSQRGTGELF
>TRBV6-2/TRBV6-3
ASSYYPTSLAGGQNTGELF
>TRBV7-2
ASSSSLETQY
>TRBV7-9
ASNLLIAWGELF
>TRBV7-9
ASSIRQNIQY
>TRBV12-3/TRBV12-4
ASSFNSGDTEAF
>TRBV6-2/TRBV6-3
ASSYIQATEAF
>TRBV20-1
SARGTLLDLWAESIFAQNIQY
>TRBV12-3/TRBV12-4
ASSFGGRGEKLF
>TRBV5-8
ASSLFGHPYEQY
>TRBV6-5
ASSYSGTGSAGYT
>TRBV30
AWSKPGQGYEQY
>TRBV30
AWSPDRAPSRQY
>TRBV4-3
ASSQGTGGDEQF
>TRBV27
ASSLGGVTQPQH
>TRBV6-2/TRBV6-3
ASSKREGLWGQETQY
>TRBV12-3/TRBV12-4
ASSLGTSGVGDTQY
>TRBV15
ATSRDGGQGASYTQY
>TRBV20-1
SASLPGQSYEQY
>TRBV11-2
ASSFPGQGAKNIQY
>TRBV14
ASSQEISRRGYEQY
>TRBV4-3
ASSQDWTASLNTGELF
>TRBV30
AWSVLAGMYEF
>TRBV19
ASKGANQPQH
>TRBV7-9
ASSLLPGSEQY
>TRBV12-3/TRBV12-4
ARGLAGEGGEV
>TRBV4-1
ASSQVDTNTEAL
>TRBV7-9
ASSPRGAGSTDTQY
>TRBV29-1
SVSGGQAETQY
>TRBV27
ASSPQANNEQF
>TRBV10-2
ASSDGGNYNEQS
>TRBV28
ASSITGELL
>TRBV19
TSSPAVGQPQH
>TRBV29-1
SVEGLGQGGEKLF
>TRBV6-5
ASSYGTGVGVPQH
>TRBV4-3
ASSQTASGGPYEQY
>TRBV12-3/TRBV12-4
ASNGQGTDTQY
>TRBV28
ASTPPSDRGEYGYT
>TRBV10-3
AISVGTGTDTQY
>TRBV9
ASSVVAGLSTDTQY
>TRBV27
ASSFGGLSYNSPLH